This T cell receptor beta chain derives from a study of beta chain features in type 1 diabetes. General observations from the study: VDJ junctions from type 1 diabetes patients carried fewer insertions and larger deletions.

This clone was picked up a small number of times. What it binds is not known. Germline CDR1 reads MDHEN; CDR2 reads SYDVKM. The trim removed 2 bases at V and 7 bases at J, leaving 5 bases unmatched. This CDR3 spans 15 amino acids. Of the isolated RNA, all was reverse transcribed, and so the sequenced material was expressed TCRB transcripts. TCRdb keeps only in-frame clones here, not all; method: immunoSEQ multiplex PCR. The sample has 900,000 or so clones; 15% to 20% are singletons. The TCR originated in a woman aged 18-30 years in good health. The sequenced material came from naive CD4+ T cells from blood. V gene TRBV28 combines with J gene TRBJ2-1, with 10 bases identical to TRBD2. CDR3 coding DNA: TGTGCCAGCAGTTTAAGCGGGAGGGCGTATAATGAGCAGTTCTTC. This gives the protein CASSLSGRAYNEQFF.